Listed below are T cell receptor beta chains from one sample, sequenced in a study of CD8+CD57+ T cells in acquired aplastic anemia. Each CDR3 protein is one row after TCRdb ran MiXCR on the reads. The data hold 250,000 to 300,000 distinct CDR3 sequences, with approximately 56% observed a single time. The sequenced material came from sorted CD4+, CD8+, or CD8+CD57+ T cells (not recorded which) from PBMCs. The source of these receptors is a human donor with severe aplastic anemia or a healthy control (not recorded which). Each CDR3 is given without its conserved first and last residue. The D gene is left open where the match is weak.

12	TRBJ2-5	TRBV7-9	TRBD1	ASSSRGQWETQY
14	TRBJ2-5	TRBV25-1	TRBD2	ASSQDGAGGRKTQY
15	TRBJ2-2	TRBV20-1	TRBD2	SARNLAGGTNTGELF
12	TRBJ2-5	TRBV19	TRBD1	ASSIRGTVETQY
17	TRBJ2-7	TRBV7-8	TRBD2	ASSLAHRTSGGTPYEQY
11	TRBJ1-5	TRBV7-9	NA	ASVAGEDQPQH
11	TRBJ2-5	TRBV5-1	NA	ASSSLGGETQY
14	TRBJ1-2	TRBV3-1	NA	ASSPGRGWELRGYT
13	TRBJ1-6	TRBV2	NA	ASSIGSSYNSPLH
13	TRBJ2-3	TRBV29-1	NA	SVEALARRTDTQY
14	TRBJ1-2	TRBV20-1	TRBD1	SASFPWTGGLYGYT
15	TRBJ2-2	TRBV27	TRBD2	ASTPSNLAGGPGELF
13	TRBJ2-3	TRBV6-1	NA	ASSESGSSTDTQY
13	TRBJ1-1	TRBV9	NA	ASSVEGVMNTEAF
14	TRBJ1-1	TRBV12-3/TRBV12-4	TRBD1	ASSLVRGQGNTEAF
13	TRBJ2-1	TRBV13	TRBD2	ASTALAGVYNEQF
12	TRBJ1-3	TRBV19	NA	ASSIGVSGNTIY
15	TRBJ2-1	TRBV19	NA	ASTLDPRGLSYNEQF